This T cell receptor (beta chain) was identified in a study of blood T cell repertoires in COVID-19. Turning to the study itself: Sites across the United States, Italy and Spain contributed samples from acute and convalescent COVID-19.

Across 24 US areas, participants ranged in age from about 18 to 89 years. Per the study methods: Quantification of nucleated cells was approximated via reference gene primer amplification. Here immunoSEQ multiplex PCR was the method, and the copy in TCRdb shows in-frame clones only, minus some. The DNA gave D and trimming, while V, J and clone size come from that table. The table includes roughly 400,000 clones, about 88% detected once. This clonotype originated in a woman aged 18-30 years who had been exposed to COVID-19. Sequencing was carried out using PBMCs or T cells enriched from blood (not recorded which).

CDR3 region: CASSIEGTSFNQPQHF. The CDR3 DNA is TGTGCCAGTAGTATAGAGGGCACTTCTTTCAATCAGCCCCAGCATTTT. The rearrangement uses TRBV19 and TRBJ1-5; the D is unclear. Germline loops: CDR1 LNHDA, CDR2 SQIVND (reference sequence). V lost 0 bases and J 3 bases, leaving 12 bases between the germline ends. CDR3 length: 16 residues. Together with reference TRBV19 and TRBJ1-5, the CDR3 gives the full variable domain: DGGITQSPKYLFRKEGQNVTLSCEQNLNHDAMYWYRQDPGQGLRLIYYSQIVNDFQKGDIAEGYSVSREKKESFPLTVTSAQKNPTAFYLCASSIEGTSFNQPQHFGDGTRLSIL.